This TCR beta chain was obtained from a study of cytomegalovirus exposure and HLA in healthy donors. Trimming removed 0 bases at V and 4 bases at J, with 15 bases between. This CDR3 is built from 16 residues. CDR1 and CDR2 (germline): MNHNS, SASEGT. At sampling all donors were nominally healthy, likely with unrecorded immune exposures. The PCR used 60 Vbeta and 13 Jbeta primers. Assay: immunoSEQ multiplex PCR; the TCRdb copy retains only in-frame clones and omits some. The sample consists of 150,000 or so clones, 80% of them appearing once. This sequence joins TRBV6-1 and TRBJ1-2; D is uncertain. Sequences were obtained from PBMCs. The TCR comes from a woman in her forties in good health and CMV-seropositive. DNA of the CDR3: TGTGCCAGCAGTGAAGCGGTGGGCAGCCCTATCTATGGCTACACCTTC. Amino acids: CASSEAVGSPIYGYTF.